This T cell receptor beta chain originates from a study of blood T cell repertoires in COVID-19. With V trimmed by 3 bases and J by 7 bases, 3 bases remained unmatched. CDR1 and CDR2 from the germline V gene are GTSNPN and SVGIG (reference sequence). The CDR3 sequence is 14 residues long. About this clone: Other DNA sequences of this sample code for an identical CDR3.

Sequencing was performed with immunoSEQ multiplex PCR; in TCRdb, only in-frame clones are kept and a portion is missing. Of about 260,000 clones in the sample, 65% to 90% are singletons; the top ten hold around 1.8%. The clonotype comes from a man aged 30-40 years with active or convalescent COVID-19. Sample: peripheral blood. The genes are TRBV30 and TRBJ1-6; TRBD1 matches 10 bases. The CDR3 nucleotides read TGTGCCTGGAGCCTGGGACAGGGGAATTCACCCCTCCACTTT. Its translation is CAWSLGQGNSPLHF.